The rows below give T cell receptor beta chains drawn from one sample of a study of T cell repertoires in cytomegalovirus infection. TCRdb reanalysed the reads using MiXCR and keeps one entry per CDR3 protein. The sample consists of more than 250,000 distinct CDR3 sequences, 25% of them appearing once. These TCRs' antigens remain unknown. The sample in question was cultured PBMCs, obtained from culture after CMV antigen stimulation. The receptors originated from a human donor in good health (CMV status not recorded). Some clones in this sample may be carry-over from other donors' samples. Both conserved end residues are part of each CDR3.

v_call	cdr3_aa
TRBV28	CASRWGHLGNTEAFF
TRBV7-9	CASSLGGTGAKNYGYTF
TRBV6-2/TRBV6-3	CASSPRDETYNEQFF
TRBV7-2	CASSLVQGQNTEAFF
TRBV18	CASSATGFGYQPQHF
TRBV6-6	CASSYTRGGHTGELFF
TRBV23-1	CASTRGTGAYGANVLTF
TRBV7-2	CASTKTRGYNEQFF
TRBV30	CAWSVTHPATQYF
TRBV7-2	CASSLGGVVYGYTF
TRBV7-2	CASSAPAGASMNTGELFF
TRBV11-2	CASSLGSAGGHYYNEQFF
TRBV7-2	CASSPAGRRHGETQYF
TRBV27	CASSSEGGGGYNEQFF
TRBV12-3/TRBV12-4	CASSPGQGGFGELFF
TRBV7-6	CASGVSSYEQYF
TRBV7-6	CASSLNQGAVYEQYF
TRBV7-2	CASSRLAGGAYNEQFF
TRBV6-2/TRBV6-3	CASSYTLGGRGNEQFF
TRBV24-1	CATRADRPNYGYTF
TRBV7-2	CASSRPGGAEQFF
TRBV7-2	CASSQAGRAGGEKNSPLHF
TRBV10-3	CAITFQSSSGGNEQFF